The 10 T cell receptor beta chains reported below all come from one sample, sequenced in a study of T cells in Graves' hyperthyroidism and ophthalmopathy. RNA transcripts gave rise to amplified TCR beta CDR3 regions. A set of HTBI primers served as the primers for a first-round RT-PCR of the TCR CDR3. TCRdb processed the multiplex PCR reads anew with MiXCR; each CDR3 protein has one entry. This sample yields hundreds of thousands of distinct CDR3 sequences, of which roughly 15% are seen a single time; approximately 15% belongs to the top ten. The sample was blood. Receptor source: a young woman with Graves' ophthalmopathy.

This clonotype has a count of ten or more. The rearrangement links TRBV12-3 or TRBV12-4 to TRBJ2-1; possibly TRBD1 or TRBD2 for D (5 bases each). V lost 5 bases and J 2 bases, leaving 10 bases between the germline ends. This CDR3 is built from 14 residues. For the CDR3, the DNA is TGTGCCAGCAGTCGGGACGGAGCCTACAATGAGCAGTTCTTC. It is translated as CASSRDGAYNEQFF.

The V call is TRBV28, the J call TRBJ2-3; 7 bases align to TRBD1. The CDR3 extends over 15 amino acids. With V trimmed by 6 bases and J by 6 bases, 12 bases remained unmatched. Germline loops: CDR1 MDHEN, CDR2 SYDVKM. The CDR3 loop is CASSSYRDSDDTQYF. For the CDR3, the DNA is TGTGCCAGCAGCTCATACCGGGACAGCGATGATACGCAGTATTTT.

This clonotype turned up a few times. The chain couples TRBV6-2 or TRBV6-3 to TRBJ2-7; 11 positions match TRBD1. The junction had 10 bases not matched to a gene; V was cut back by 6 bases and J by 3 bases. This CDR3 contains 16 residues. Germline CDR1 is MNHEY and CDR2 is SVGEGT. The CDR3 reads CASSTYPGTGGYEQYF. CDR3 nucleotide sequence: TGTGCCAGCAGCACTTATCCCGGGACAGGGGGCTACGAGCAGTACTTC.

This clonotype was seen a few times. This chain uses TRBV19 with TRBJ2-7, with 9 nucleotides matching TRBD1. This CDR3 region has 16 residues. With 5 bases clipped from V and 4 bases from J, the junction kept 12 bases outside the gene matches. Germline CDR1 is LNHDA and CDR2 is SQIVND (reference sequence). In DNA form, the CDR3 reads TGTGCCAGTAGTCCGGGAACAGGGGGCGCAAGATACGAGCAGTACTTC. Translated, it gives CASSPGTGGARYEQYF.

The V gene is TRBV7-3, the J gene TRBJ1-6; the D gene is possibly TRBD1 (5 bases). This CDR3 has 15 residues. Per germline, CDR1 SGHTA and CDR2 FQGTGA. Trimming left V 5 bases short and J 7 bases short, with 15 bases between. DNA of the CDR3: TGTGCCAGCAGCCCGTGGGGGGGAGAGAATTCACCCCTCCACTTT. Encoded protein: CASSPWGGENSPLHF.

Of note for this clonotype: A much larger clonotype is one base distant, so this may be a read error. The chain is built from TRBV20-1 and TRBJ1-2; 9 bases line up with TRBD1. With 0 bases clipped from V and 6 bases from J, the junction kept 14 bases outside the gene matches. Per germline, CDR1 DFQATT and CDR2 SNEGSKA (reference sequence). The CDR3 contains 17 residues. The CDR3 nucleotides read TGCAGTGCTAGAGATCTCTCGGGACAGGGTGGGGAGAATGGCTACACCTTC. It encodes CSARDLSGQGGENGYTF.

This clonotype was observed at least ten times. The rearrangement uses TRBV6-2 or TRBV6-3 and TRBJ2-7; 9 bases fit TRBD2. This CDR3 region has 15 residues. Trimming removed 9 bases from V and 0 bases from J; junction bases left unmatched: 9. The germline gives CDR1 MNHEY, CDR2 SVGEGT. The CDR3 DNA reads TGTGCCAGATGGAGTCATAGCGGGAGCTCCTACGAGCAGTACTTC. This translates into CARWSHSGSSYEQYF.

This clonotype was seen repeatedly, ten times or more. This rearrangement joins TRBV30 to TRBJ1-1, with a weak D call TRBD1 (5 bases). V lost 7 bases and J 1 base, leaving 13 bases between the germline ends. CDR1 GTSNPN and CDR2 SVGIG come from the germline V gene (reference sequence). This CDR3 is 13 amino acids long. Here the CDR3 reads CAFWGGTNTEAFF. The CDR3 bases are TGTGCCTTCTGGGGGGGGACGAACACTGAAGCTTTCTTT.

This clonotype was observed a handful of times. The genes are TRBV27 and TRBJ1-1; TRBD1 agrees at 11 bases. The CDR3 covers 15 residues. CDR1 is MNHEY and CDR2 is SMNVEV in the germline V gene (reference sequence). V gave up 5 bases and J gave up 5 bases; unmatched junction bases: 7. CDR3 DNA sequence: TGTGCCAGCAGTGACGGACAGGGGGCTTTGACTGAAGCTTTCTTT. This translates into CASSDGQGALTEAFF.

This clonotype was seen many times. J is TRBJ1-5 and V is TRBV27; tentative D call: TRBD1 (5 bases). Trimming removed 5 bases at V and 0 bases at J, with 11 bases between. Germline V lookup: CDR1 MNHEY, CDR2 SMNVEV (reference sequence). The CDR3 totals 15 residues. In DNA, the CDR3 is TGTGCCAGCAGTCCCAGGGTTGGTAGCAATCAGCCCCAGCATTTT. Residues: CASSPRVGSNQPQHF.